Following are 11 T cell receptor beta chains from one sample sequenced in a study of monozygotic twins with inflammatory bowel disease. TCRdb reprocessed the 5' RACE reads and keeps a single row for each CDR3 protein, giving no DNA. The sample table includes about 450,000 distinct CDR3 sequences. The sample comprised blood. These receptors were taken from a human donor with ulcerative colitis or Crohn's disease, or a healthy co-twin of an affected twin (not recorded which).

CDR3 sequence: CASSRDSGSYNEQFF. The V and J genes are TRBV3-1 and TRBJ2-1. In germline, CDR1 is LGHDT, CDR2 YNNKEL (reference sequence). The CDR3 loop spans 15 amino acids.

V usage is TRBV10-3 and J usage is TRBJ2-3; TCRdb designates TRBD2, a call that cannot be tested without DNA. Germline CDR1 ENHRY, CDR2 SYGVKD. The CDR3 has 19 amino acids. The CDR3 sequence is CAISGGGLAARLSTDTQYF.

The chain links TRBV20-1 to TRBJ1-5. Germline V gives CDR1 DFQATT, CDR2 SNEGSKA (reference sequence). This CDR3 has 12 residues. CDR3 sequence reads: CSAPVQNQPQHF.

The chain links TRBV28 to TRBJ1-5; TCRdb's D gene call, TRBD1, goes unchecked for lack of DNA. This CDR3 spans 14 amino acids. CDR1 MDHEN and CDR2 SYDVKM come from the germline V gene. This CDR3 is CASSPGTGELPQHF.

The chain carries TRBV5-1 and TRBJ2-3. Germline CDR1 reads SGHRS; CDR2 reads YFSETQ. There are 13 residues in the CDR3. CDR3 sequence reads: CASRDLRVDTQYF.

The chain combines TRBV6-5 with TRBJ1-4; TCRdb's assignment of TRBD1 cannot be checked, as there is no DNA. The CDR3 has 15 amino acids. Germline V gene lookup returns CDR1 MNHEY and CDR2 SVGAGI. The CDR3 sequence is CAGSSWGRTNEKLFF.

CDR3 sequence: CASDWGETTDTQYF. This chain connects TRBV5-1 to TRBJ2-3; absent DNA, TCRdb's TRBD2 call cannot be checked. CDR3 length: 14 amino acids. Germline CDR1 and CDR2: SGHRS and YFSETQ. Based on the CDR3 plus reference TRBV5-1 and TRBJ2-3, the full variable domain is KAGVTQTPRYLIKTRGQQVTLSCSPISGHRSVSWYQQTPGQGLQFLFEYFSETQRNKGNFPGRFSGRQFSNSRSEMNVSTLELGDSALYLCASDWGETTDTQYFGPGTRLTVL.

V gene TRBV5-1 combines with J gene TRBJ2-3. Germline V gives CDR1 SGHRS, CDR2 YFSETQ. This CDR3 contains 12 residues. The CDR3 loop is CASSFSTDTQYF.

Here the CDR3 reads CASSPTPGGEQFF. V and J are TRBV12-3 or TRBV12-4 and TRBJ2-1; TCRdb returns TRBD2, unconfirmable since there is no DNA. This CDR3 contains 13 residues.

CDR3 region: CASSPGSTFTDTQYF. The V and J genes are TRBV6-1 and TRBJ2-3; TCRdb selects TRBD1, and the lack of DNA leaves this call unchecked. Germline lookup yields CDR1 MNHNS and CDR2 SASEGT. The CDR3 length is 15 residues.

The genes are TRBV19 and TRBJ1-2. The CDR3 is made up of 12 amino acids. CDR1 LNHDA and CDR2 SQIVND come from the germline V gene (reference sequence). The CDR3 sequence: CASSTYPHGYTF.